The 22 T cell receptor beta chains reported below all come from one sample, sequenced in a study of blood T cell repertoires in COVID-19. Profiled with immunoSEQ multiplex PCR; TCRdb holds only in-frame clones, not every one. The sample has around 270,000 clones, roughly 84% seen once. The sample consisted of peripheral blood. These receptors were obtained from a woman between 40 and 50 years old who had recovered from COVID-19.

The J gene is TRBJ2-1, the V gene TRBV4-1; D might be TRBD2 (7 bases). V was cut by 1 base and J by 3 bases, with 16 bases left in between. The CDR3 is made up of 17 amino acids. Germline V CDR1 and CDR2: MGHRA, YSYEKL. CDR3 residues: CASSQARGASDYNEQFF. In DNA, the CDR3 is TGCGCCAGCAGCCAAGCCCGGGGGGCTAGCGACTACAATGAGCAGTTCTTC.

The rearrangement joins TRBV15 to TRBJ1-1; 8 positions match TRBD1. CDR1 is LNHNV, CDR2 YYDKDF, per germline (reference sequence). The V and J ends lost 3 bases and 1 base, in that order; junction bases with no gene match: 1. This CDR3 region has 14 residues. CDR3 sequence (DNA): TGTGCCACCAGCAGCGGACAGGGGAACACTGAAGCTTTCTTT. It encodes CATSSGQGNTEAFF.

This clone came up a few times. DNA of the CDR3: TGCAGCGTTGAAGTAGGGGGAGCAGAGACCCAGTACTTC. Translation: CSVEVGGAETQYF. The chain recombines TRBV29-1 with TRBJ2-5; D may be TRBD1 (6 bases). V was pared by 1 base and J by 4 bases, with 10 bases between. CDR1 is SQVTM, CDR2 ANQGSEA, per germline. This CDR3 region has 13 residues.

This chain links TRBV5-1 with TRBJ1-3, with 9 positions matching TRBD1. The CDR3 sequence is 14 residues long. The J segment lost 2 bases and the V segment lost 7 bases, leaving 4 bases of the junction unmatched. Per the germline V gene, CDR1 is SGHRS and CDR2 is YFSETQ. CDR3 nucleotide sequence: TGCGCCAGCGGACAGGGGAACACTGGAAACACCATATATTTT. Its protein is CASGQGNTGNTIYF.

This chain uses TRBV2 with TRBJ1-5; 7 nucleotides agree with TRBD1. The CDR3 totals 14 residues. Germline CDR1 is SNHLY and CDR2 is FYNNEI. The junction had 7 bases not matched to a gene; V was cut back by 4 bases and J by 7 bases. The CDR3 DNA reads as TGTGCCAGCAGTGGTGGGACAGTTATCCAGCCCCAGCATTTT. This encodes CASSGGTVIQPQHF.

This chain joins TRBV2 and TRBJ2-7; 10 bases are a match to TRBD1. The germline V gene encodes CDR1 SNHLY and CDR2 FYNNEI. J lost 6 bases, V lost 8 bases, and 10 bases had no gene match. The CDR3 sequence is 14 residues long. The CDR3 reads CASSEGTGALEQYF. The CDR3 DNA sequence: TGTGCCAGCTCCGAGGGGACAGGGGCCCTCGAGCAGTACTTC. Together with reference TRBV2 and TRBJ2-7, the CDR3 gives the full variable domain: EPEVTQTPSHQVTQMGQEVILRCVPISNHLYFYWYRQILGQKVEFLVSFYNNEISEKSEIFDDQFSVERPDGSNFTLKIRSTKLEDSAMYFCASSEGTGALEQYFGPGTRLTVT.

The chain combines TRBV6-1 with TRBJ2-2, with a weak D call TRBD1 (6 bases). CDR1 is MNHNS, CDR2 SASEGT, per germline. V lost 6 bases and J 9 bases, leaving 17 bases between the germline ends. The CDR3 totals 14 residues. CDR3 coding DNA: TGTGCCAGCAGGGACAGATCGGGGATCTGGGAGCTGTTTTTT. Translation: CASRDRSGIWELFF.

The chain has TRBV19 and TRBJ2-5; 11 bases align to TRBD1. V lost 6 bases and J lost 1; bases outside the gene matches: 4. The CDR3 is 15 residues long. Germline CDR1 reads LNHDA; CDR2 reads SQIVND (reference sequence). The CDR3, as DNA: TGTGCCAGTAGCCCGGGACAGGGGGTCCAAGAGACCCAGTACTTC. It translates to CASSPGQGVQETQYF.

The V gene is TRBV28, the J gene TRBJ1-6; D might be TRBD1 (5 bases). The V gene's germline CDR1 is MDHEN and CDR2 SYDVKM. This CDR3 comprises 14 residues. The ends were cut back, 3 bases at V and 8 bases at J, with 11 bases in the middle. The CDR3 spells CASSLGTHDSPLHF. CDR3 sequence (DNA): TGTGCCAGCAGTTTGGGGACTCATGATTCACCCCTCCACTTT.

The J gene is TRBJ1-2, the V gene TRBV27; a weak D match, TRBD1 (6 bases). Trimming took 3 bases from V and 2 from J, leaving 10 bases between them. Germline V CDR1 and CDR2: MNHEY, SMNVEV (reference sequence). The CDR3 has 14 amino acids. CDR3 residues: CASSFQGPNYGYTF. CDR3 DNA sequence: TGTGCCAGCAGTTTTCAGGGGCCGAACTATGGCTACACCTTC.

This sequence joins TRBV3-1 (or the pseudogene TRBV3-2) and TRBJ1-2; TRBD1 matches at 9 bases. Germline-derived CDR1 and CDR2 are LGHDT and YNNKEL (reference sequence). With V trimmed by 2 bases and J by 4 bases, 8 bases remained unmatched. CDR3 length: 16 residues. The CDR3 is CASSQLTGGRGYGYTF. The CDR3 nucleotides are TGTGCCAGCAGCCAATTAACAGGGGGCCGGGGCTATGGCTACACCTTC.

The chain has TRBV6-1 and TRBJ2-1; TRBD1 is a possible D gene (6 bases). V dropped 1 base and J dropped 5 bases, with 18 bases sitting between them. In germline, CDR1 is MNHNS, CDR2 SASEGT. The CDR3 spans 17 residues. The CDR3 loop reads CASSEENWGPVNNEQFF. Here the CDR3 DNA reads TGTGCCAGCAGTGAAGAAAACTGGGGGCCCGTCAACAATGAGCAGTTCTTC.

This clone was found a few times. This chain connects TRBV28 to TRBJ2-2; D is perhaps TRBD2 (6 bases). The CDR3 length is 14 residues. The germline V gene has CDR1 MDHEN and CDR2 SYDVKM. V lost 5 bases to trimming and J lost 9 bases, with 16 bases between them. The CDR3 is CASSRSGDIRELFF. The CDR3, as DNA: TGTGCCAGCAGTCGATCGGGGGATATCCGGGAGCTGTTTTTT.

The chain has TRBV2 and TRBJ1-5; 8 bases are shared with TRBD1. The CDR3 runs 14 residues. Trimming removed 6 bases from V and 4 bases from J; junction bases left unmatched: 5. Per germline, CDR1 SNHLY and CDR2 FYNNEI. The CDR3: CASSPDRVNQPQHF. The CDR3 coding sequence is TGTGCCAGCAGCCCGGACAGGGTTAATCAGCCCCAGCATTTT.

The CDR3 region has the DNA TGTGCCAGCAGCCAAGAAGTAGCGGGGGGGCAGCCAGATACGCAGTATTTT. Translated: CASSQEVAGGQPDTQYF. This rearrangement joins TRBV4-2 to TRBJ2-3; 11 bases are shared with TRBD2. This CDR3 contains 17 residues. Germline lookup yields CDR1 LGHNA and CDR2 YNFKEQ. V dropped 0 bases and J dropped 4; count of bases not matched to a gene: 6.

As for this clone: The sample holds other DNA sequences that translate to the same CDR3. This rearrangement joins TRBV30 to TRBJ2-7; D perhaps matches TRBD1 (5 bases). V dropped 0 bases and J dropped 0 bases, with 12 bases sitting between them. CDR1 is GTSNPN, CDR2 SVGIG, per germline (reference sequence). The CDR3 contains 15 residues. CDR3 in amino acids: CAWSVLDTSSYEQYF. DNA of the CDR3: TGTGCCTGGAGTGTACTGGACACAAGCTCCTACGAGCAGTACTTC. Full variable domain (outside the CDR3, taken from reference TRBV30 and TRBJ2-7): SQTIHQWPATLVQPVGSPLSLECTVEGTSNPNLYWYRQAAGRGLQLLFYSVGIGQISSEVPQNLSASRPQDRQFILSSKKLLLSDSGFYLCAWSVLDTSSYEQYFGPGTRLTVT.

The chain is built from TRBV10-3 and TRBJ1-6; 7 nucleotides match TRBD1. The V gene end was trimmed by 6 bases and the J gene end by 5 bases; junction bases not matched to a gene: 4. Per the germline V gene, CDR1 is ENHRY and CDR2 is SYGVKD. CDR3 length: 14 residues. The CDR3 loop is CAISPDRDNSPLHF. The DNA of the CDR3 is TGTGCCATCAGCCCCGACAGGGATAATTCACCCCTCCACTTT.

CDR3 sequence (DNA): TGTGCCACCAGCTTCTCCTTCTTGAACTATGGCTACACCTTC. Protein product: CATSFSFLNYGYTF. J is TRBJ1-2 and V is TRBV15, with D unclear. CDR1 and CDR2 (germline): LNHNV, YYDKDF (reference sequence). The ends were cut back, 5 bases at V and 2 bases at J, with 12 bases in the middle. This CDR3 has 14 amino acids.

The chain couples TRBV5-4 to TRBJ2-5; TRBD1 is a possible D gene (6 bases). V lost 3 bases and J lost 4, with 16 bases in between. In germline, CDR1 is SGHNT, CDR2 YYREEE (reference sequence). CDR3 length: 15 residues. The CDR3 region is CASSSVGGIGETQYF. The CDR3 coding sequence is TGTGCCAGCAGCTCGGTTGGGGGCATAGGAGAGACCCAGTACTTC.

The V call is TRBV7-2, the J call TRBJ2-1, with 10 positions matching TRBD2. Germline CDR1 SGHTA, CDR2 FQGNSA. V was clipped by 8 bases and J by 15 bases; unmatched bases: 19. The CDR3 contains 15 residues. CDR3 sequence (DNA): TGTGCCAGCTCCCTCGAAGTCACCACTAGCGGGGCTTCGTTCTTC. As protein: CASSLEVTTSGASFF.

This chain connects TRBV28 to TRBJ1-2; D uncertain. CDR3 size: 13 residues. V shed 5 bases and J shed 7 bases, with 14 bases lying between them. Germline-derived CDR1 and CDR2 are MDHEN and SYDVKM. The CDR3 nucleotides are TGTGCCAGCAGTCGAGAGGGCGTCTTTGGCTACACCTTC. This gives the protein CASSREGVFGYTF.

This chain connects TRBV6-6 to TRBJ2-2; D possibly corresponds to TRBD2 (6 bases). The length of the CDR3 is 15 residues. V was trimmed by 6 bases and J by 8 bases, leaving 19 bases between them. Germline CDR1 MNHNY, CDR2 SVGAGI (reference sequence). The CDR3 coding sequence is TGTGCCAGCAGGGAATGGAGGGAGCATACTGGGGAGCTGTTTTTT. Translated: CASREWREHTGELFF.